This T cell receptor beta chain emerged from a study of T cell responses to AZD1222 COVID-19 vaccine. General study results and limits: Recipients of AZD1222 seropositive at baseline numbered only five or six. The peak T cell response came first, and repertoires were sampled only after it. Clonal diversity was possibly underestimated, and the donors were mostly white British, with more females.

V dropped 4 bases and J dropped 6; count of bases not matched to a gene: 12. Germline V gene sequence: CDR1 MGHRA, CDR2 YSYEKL. This CDR3 region has 17 residues. Worth noting for this clone: The antigen remains unidentified.

Using immunoSEQ multiplex PCR, the repertoire was profiled, and TCRdb retains in-frame clones only, with some absent. The sample lists tens of thousands of clones, under 95% occurring once. Samples with a second dose at about 4 or about 12 weeks were pooled together. The chain links TRBV4-1 to TRBJ2-1, with 10 bases that match TRBD2. This specimen consisted of peripheral blood, obtained 28 days after the second AZD1222 dose. The clonotype originates from an adult who received the AZD1222 COVID-19 vaccine. CDR3: CASSLLVLAGVLNEQFF. CDR3 nucleotides: TGCGCCAGCAGCCTCTTAGTCCTAGCGGGAGTTCTCAATGAGCAGTTCTTC.